The entry below gives a single T cell receptor (beta chain) sequence along with its context. The sample comes from a study of molecular identifiers for immune sequencing clone quantification. TCRdb fed the PCR reads into MiXCR, producing one record per CDR3 protein. The sample includes around 480,000 distinct CDR3 sequences, less than 30% of them seen just once. Sorting recovered naive CD8 T cells on a CD8+CD4-CCR7+CD45RA+ profile. Germline V gene data show CDR1 as SGHAT and CDR2 as FQNNGV. This CDR3 contains 17 residues. Sequences were obtained from naive CD8+ T cells from blood, with Jurkat cell RNA spiked in. Subset here: FACS-sorted CD8+CD4-CCR7+CD45RA+ naive T cells. The chain joins TRBV11-2 to TRBJ2-5; TRBD2 matches at 10 bases. Matching the DNA end better, TRBJ2-1 makes the J call doubtful. The receptor was isolated from a human donor in good health. Some libraries in this study had Jurkat cell RNA spiked in. The chain's CDR3 is CASSAHSGAGGMVTQFF. The DNA for the CDR3 is TGTGCCAGCAGTGCTCACTCCGGAGCGGGGGGGATGGTGACCCAGTTCTTC.